This T cell receptor (beta chain) is from a study of T cell responses to AZD1222 COVID-19 vaccine. At the level of the study: Doses given second, at about 4 or about 12 weeks, were pooled. Findings and limits, study-wide: Clonal diversity may have been underestimated in mostly white British donors. Following two doses of AZD1222, Spike-specific TCR breadth and depth rose. Vaccine-associated CD4 TCRs ranged over spike, dominating at 160-218 and 743-854.

The V and J ends lost 4 bases and 5 bases respectively, with 14 bases between them. From germline, CDR1 is ENHRY and CDR2 SYGVKD. The CDR3 totals 14 residues. Data came from immunoSEQ multiplex PCR; TCRdb stores just in-frame clones and leaves some out. The sample shows 100,000 to 130,000 clones, around 89% of them seen only once. A note on this clone: Its antigen is as yet unknown.

The V and J genes are TRBV10-3 and TRBJ1-1; a weak D match, TRBD1 (6 bases). This TCR was sampled from an adult in good health. The starting material was peripheral blood, obtained on day 0 of AZD1222 vaccination. The CDR3 loop reads CAISGDGQGTEAFF. The DNA of the CDR3 is TGTGCCATCAGTGGGGACGGTCAGGGGACTGAAGCTTTCTTT.